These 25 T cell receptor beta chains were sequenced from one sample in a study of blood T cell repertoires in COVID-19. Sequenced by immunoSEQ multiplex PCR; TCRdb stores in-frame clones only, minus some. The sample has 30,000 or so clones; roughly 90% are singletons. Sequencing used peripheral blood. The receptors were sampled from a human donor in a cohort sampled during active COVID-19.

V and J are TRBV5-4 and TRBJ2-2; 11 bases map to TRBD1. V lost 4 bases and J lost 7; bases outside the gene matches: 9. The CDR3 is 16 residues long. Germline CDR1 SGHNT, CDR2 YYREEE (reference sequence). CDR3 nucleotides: TGTGCCAGCAGCCCGGGGACAGGGGGAGTGGTCGGGGAGCTGTTTTTT. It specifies CASSPGTGGVVGELFF.

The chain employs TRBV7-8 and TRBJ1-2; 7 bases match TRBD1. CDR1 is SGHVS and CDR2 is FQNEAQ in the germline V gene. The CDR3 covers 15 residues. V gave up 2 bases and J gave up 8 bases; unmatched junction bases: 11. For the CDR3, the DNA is TGTGCCAGCAGCTTACCGGCGAACAGGGGTGGCGGCTACACCTTC. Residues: CASSLPANRGGGYTF. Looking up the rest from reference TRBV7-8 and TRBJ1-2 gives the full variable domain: GAGVSQSPRYKVAKRGQDVALRCDPISGHVSLFWYQQALGQGPEFLTYFQNEAQLDKSGLPSDRFFAERPEGSVSTLKIQRTQQEDSAVYLCASSLPANRGGGYTFGSGTRLTVV.

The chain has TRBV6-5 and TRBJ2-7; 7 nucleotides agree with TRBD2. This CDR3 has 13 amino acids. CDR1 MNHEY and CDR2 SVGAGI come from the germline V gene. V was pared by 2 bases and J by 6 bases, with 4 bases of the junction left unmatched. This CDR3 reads CASSYASGGEQYF. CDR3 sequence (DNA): TGTGCCAGCAGTTACGCCTCGGGGGGCGAGCAGTACTTC.

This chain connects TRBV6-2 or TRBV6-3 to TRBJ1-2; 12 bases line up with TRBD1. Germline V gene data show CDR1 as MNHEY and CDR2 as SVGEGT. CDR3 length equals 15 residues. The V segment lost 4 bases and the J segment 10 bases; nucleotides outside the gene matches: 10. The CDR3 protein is CASSSAGTGGLDYTF. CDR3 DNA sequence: TGTGCCAGCAGTTCAGCCGGGACAGGGGGCCTTGACTACACCTTC.

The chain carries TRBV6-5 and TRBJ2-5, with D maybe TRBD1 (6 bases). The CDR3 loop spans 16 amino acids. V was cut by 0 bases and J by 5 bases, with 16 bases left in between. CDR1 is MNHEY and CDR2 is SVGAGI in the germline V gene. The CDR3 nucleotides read TGTGCCAGCAGTTACTCGTTTTCTAAAACAGGGGAGACCCAGTACTTC. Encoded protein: CASSYSFSKTGETQYF.

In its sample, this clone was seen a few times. The CDR3 DNA reads TGCGCCAGCAGCCAATTTGCCGGGACACTTTTACTATCCTACAATGAGCAGTTCTTC. Translation gives CASSQFAGTLLLSYNEQFF. The V gene is TRBV4-1, the J gene TRBJ2-1; D is perhaps TRBD1 (6 bases). Germline lookup yields CDR1 MGHRA and CDR2 YSYEKL. V lost 2 bases to trimming and J lost 1 base, with 21 bases between them. This CDR3 is 19 amino acids long.

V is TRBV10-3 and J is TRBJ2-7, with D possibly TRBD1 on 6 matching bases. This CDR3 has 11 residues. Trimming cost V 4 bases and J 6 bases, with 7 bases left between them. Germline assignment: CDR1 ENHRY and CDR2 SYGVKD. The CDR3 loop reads CAISGGPEQYF. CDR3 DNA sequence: TGTGCCATCAGTGGGGGGCCCGAGCAGTACTTC.

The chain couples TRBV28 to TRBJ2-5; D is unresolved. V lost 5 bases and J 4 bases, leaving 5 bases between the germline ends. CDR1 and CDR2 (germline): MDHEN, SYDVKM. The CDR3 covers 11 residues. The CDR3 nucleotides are TGTGCCAGCAGTATTCGAGAGACCCAGTACTTC. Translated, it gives CASSIRETQYF.

DNA of the CDR3: TGTGCCACCTCCGACAGGGGAGTTGAAGGTACGCAGTATTTT. This translates into CATSDRGVEGTQYF. This chain connects TRBV24-1 to TRBJ2-3; 8 positions match TRBD1. Germline CDR1 and CDR2: KGHDR and SFDVKD. V shed 9 bases and J 8 bases; nucleotides not matched to a gene: 12. The CDR3 runs to 14 residues.

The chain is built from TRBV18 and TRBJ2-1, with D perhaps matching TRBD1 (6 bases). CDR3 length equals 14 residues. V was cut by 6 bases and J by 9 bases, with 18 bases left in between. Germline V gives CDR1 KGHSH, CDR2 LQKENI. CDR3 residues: CASSPLGQFTEQFF. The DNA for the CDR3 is TGTGCCAGCTCGCCGTTAGGACAGTTTACTGAGCAGTTCTTC.

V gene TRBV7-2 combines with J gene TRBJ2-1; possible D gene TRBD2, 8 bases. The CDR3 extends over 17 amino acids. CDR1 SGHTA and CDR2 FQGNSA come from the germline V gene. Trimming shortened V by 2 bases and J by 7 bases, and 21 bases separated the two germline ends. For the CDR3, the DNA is TGTGCCAGCAGCTTAAGGGGGCGGGGGGCCCTTAAGAATGAGCAGTTCTTC. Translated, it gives CASSLRGRGALKNEQFF.

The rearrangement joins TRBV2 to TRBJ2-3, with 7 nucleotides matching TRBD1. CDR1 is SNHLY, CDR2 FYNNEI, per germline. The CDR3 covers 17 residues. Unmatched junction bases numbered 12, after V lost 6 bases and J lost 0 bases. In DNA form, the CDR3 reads TGTGCCAGCAGGACCCCGGGACAGACGATTAGCACAGATACGCAGTATTTT. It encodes CASRTPGQTISTDTQYF.

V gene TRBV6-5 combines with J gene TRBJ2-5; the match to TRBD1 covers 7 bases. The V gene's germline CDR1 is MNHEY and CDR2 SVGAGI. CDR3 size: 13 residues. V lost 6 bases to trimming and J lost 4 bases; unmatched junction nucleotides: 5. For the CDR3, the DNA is TGTGCCAGCAGGACGACAGGGTCAGAGACCCAGTACTTC. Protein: CASRTTGSETQYF.

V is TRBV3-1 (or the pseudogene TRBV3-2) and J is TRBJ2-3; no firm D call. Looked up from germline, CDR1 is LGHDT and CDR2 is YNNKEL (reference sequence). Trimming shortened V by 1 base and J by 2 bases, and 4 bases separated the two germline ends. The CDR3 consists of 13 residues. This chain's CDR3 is CASSQANTDTQYF. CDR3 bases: TGTGCCAGCAGCCAAGCCAACACAGATACGCAGTATTTT.

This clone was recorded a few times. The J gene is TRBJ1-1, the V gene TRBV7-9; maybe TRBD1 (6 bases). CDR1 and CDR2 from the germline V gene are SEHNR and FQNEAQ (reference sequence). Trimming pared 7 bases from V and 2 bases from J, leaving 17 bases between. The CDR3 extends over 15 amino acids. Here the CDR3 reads CASTLRTGTNTEAFF. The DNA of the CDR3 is TGTGCCAGCACCCTGAGAACAGGGACCAACACTGAAGCTTTCTTT.

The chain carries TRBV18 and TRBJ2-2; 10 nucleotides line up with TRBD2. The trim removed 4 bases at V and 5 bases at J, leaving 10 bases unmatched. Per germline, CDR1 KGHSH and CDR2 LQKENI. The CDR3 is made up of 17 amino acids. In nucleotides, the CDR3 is TGTGCCAGCTCACTAAACGGACTAGCGGCCTCTACCGGGGAGCTGTTTTTT. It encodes CASSLNGLAASTGELFF.

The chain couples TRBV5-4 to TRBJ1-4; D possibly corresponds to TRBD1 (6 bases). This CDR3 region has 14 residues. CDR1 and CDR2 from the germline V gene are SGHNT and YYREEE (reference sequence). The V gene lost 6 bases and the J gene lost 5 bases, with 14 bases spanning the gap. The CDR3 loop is CASTAGTPNEKLFF. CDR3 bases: TGTGCCAGCACCGCCGGGACACCGAATGAAAAACTGTTTTTT.

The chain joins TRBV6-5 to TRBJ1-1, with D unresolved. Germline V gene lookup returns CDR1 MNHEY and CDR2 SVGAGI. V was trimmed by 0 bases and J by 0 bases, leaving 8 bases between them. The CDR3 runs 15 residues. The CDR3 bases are TGTGCCAGCAGTTACTCGCAGATCTTGAACACTGAAGCTTTCTTT. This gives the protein CASSYSQILNTEAFF.

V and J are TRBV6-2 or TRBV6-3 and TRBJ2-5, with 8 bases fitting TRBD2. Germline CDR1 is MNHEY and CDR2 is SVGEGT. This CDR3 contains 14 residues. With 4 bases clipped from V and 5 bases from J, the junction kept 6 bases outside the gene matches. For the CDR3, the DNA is TGTGCCAGCAGTTCAGGACTAGCAGGGGAGACCCAGTACTTC. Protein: CASSSGLAGETQYF.

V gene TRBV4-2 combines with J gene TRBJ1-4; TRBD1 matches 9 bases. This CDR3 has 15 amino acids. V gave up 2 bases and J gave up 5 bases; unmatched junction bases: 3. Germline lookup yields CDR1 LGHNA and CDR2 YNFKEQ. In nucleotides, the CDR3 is TGTGCCAGCAGCCAAAATGGACAGGGGAATGAAAAACTGTTTTTT. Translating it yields CASSQNGQGNEKLFF.

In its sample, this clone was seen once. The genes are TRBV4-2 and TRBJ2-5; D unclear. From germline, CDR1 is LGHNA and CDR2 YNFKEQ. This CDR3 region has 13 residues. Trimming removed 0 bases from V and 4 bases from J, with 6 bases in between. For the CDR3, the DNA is TGTGCCAGCAGCCAAGAATCGGGAGAGACCCAGTACTTC. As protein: CASSQESGETQYF.

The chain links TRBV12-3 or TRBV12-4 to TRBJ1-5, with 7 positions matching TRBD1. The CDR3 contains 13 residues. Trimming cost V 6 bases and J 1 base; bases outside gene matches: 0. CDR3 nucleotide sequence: TGTGCCAGCAGGGGACAGAGCAATCAGCCCCAGCATTTT. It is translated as CASRGQSNQPQHF.

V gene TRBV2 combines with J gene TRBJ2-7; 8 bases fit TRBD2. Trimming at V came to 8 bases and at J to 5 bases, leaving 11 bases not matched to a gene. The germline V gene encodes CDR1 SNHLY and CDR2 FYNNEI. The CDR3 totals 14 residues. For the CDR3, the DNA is TGTGCCAGCGCCGGGGCGGGGGGCGGCCACGAGCAGTACTTC. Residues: CASAGAGGGHEQYF.

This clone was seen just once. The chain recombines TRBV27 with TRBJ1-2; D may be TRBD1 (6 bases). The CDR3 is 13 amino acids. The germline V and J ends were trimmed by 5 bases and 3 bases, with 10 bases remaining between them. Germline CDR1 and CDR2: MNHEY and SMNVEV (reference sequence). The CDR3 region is CASSLGGHYGYTF. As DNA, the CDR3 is TGTGCCAGCAGTCTGGGGGGGCACTATGGCTACACCTTC.

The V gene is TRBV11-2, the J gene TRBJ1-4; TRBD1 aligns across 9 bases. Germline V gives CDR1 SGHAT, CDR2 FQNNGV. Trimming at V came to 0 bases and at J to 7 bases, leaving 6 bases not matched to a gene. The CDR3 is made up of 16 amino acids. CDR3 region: CASSLDRGTGIEKLFF. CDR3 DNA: TGTGCCAGCAGCTTAGATCGGGGGACAGGGATTGAAAAACTGTTTTTT. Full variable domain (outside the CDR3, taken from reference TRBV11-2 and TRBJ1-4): EAGVAQSPRYKIIEKRQSVAFWCNPISGHATLYWYQQILGQGPKLLIQFQNNGVVDDSQLPKDRFSAERLKGVDSTLKIQPAKLEDSAVYLCASSLDRGTGIEKLFFGSGTQLSVL.